Below are 11 T cell receptor beta chains sequenced from a single sample in a study of metastatic and nonmetastatic thyroid tumors. TCRdb re-analyzed the PCR reads using MiXCR. The sample holds approximately 13,000 clones; around 25% are singletons and the top ten take 45% to 65%. All patients reached thyroid surgery having received no treatment beforehand. What was sequenced was blood. Receptors originate from a male donor with papillary thyroid cancer or a benign thyroid nodule (not recorded which). Some clones in this sample may be carry-over from other donors' samples.

Comments on this clone: Since no conserved phenylalanine or tryptophan closes the CDR3, a read error is the likely cause. This sequence joins TRBV28 and TRBJ2-7; 13 positions agree with TRBD2. V shed 3 bases, J shed 8 bases, and the junction held 7 bases outside the gene matches. CDR1 MDHEN and CDR2 SYDVKM come from the germline V gene. The CDR3 covers 15 residues. For the CDR3, the DNA is TGTGCCAGCAGTTTCCGGACTAGCGGGAGCAATCAGCAGTACTAC. Translated, it gives CASSFRTSGSNQQYY.

This clone has only a few counts. The chain uses TRBV6-1 and TRBJ1-1; 7 bases match TRBD1. Germline V CDR1 and CDR2: MNHNS, SASEGT. Trimming cost V 6 bases and J 7 bases; bases outside gene matches: 8. This CDR3 is built from 13 residues. CDR3 coding DNA: TGTGCCAGCAGAAAACAGGGGTATGGTGAAGCTTTCTTT. It is translated as CASRKQGYGEAFF.

The rearrangement links TRBV19 to TRBJ2-2; D may match TRBD1 or TRBD2 (5 bases each). The CDR3 runs 15 residues. Between the trimmed V and J ends, which lost 3 bases and 2 bases, there was a span of 10 bases. Germline-derived CDR1 and CDR2 are LNHDA and SQIVND (reference sequence). CDR3 DNA sequence: TGTGCCAGTAGTATGGGACGGGCAAACACCGGGGAGCTGTTTTTT. Protein sequence: CASSMGRANTGELFF.

There are many counts of this clone. The chain combines TRBV18 with TRBJ2-5; D not resolved. Germline CDR1 is KGHSH and CDR2 is LQKENI. V was pared by 4 bases and J by 2 bases, with 8 bases between. The CDR3 has 13 residues. The CDR3 here is CASSRGKQETQYF. In nucleotides, the CDR3 is TGTGCCAGCTCACGTGGGAAACAAGAGACCCAGTACTTC.

The sample holds a few counts of this clone. A read error may produce the germline difference seen at one junction end. The chain is built from TRBV28 and TRBJ1-5; D not resolved. The length of the CDR3 is 13 residues. Germline assignment: CDR1 MDHEN and CDR2 SYDVKM. CDR3 loop: CACSVRSNQPLHF. The CDR3 DNA follows: TGTGCCTGCAGCGTCCGATCTAATCAGCCCCTGCATTTT. Looking up the rest from reference TRBV28 and TRBJ1-5 gives the full variable domain: DVKVTQSSRYLVKRTGEKVFLECVQDMDHENMFWYRQDPGLGLRLIYFSYDVKMKEKGDIPEGYSVSREKKERFSLILESASTNQTSMYLCACSVRSNQPLHFGDGTRLSIL.

The rearrangement uses TRBV20-1 and TRBJ1-4; D is uncertain. Germline CDR1 DFQATT, CDR2 SNEGSKA (reference sequence). The CDR3 is 13 amino acids. V was pared by 1 base and J by 8 bases, with 11 bases between. CDR3 in amino acids: CSARAQVGEKLFF. The CDR3 region has the DNA TGCAGTGCTAGAGCGCAGGTCGGGGAAAAACTGTTTTTT.

This chain uses TRBV20-1 with TRBJ2-7, with TRBD2 matching 10 bases. Germline V gene lookup returns CDR1 DFQATT and CDR2 SNEGSKA (reference sequence). Losses at the gene ends were 6 bases for V and 4 bases for J; bases not matched to a gene: 12. This CDR3 is 15 amino acids long. This CDR3 is CSARTSGPNAYEQYF. The CDR3 DNA sequence: TGCAGTGCAAGGACTAGCGGCCCGAACGCATACGAGCAGTACTTC.

V gene TRBV5-1 combines with J gene TRBJ1-2; the match to TRBD1 covers 9 bases. V gave up 1 base and J gave up 6 bases; unmatched junction bases: 4. Per germline, CDR1 SGHRS and CDR2 YFSETQ. CDR3 length: 14 amino acids. The CDR3 sequence: CASSLTGGVDGYTF. The CDR3 DNA follows: TGCGCCAGCAGCTTGACAGGGGGCGTGGATGGCTACACCTTC.

J is TRBJ2-1 and V is TRBV6-2 or TRBV6-3; 7 bases map to TRBD1. V lost 2 bases, J lost 4 bases, and 5 bases stayed unmatched. CDR1 and CDR2 from the germline V gene are MNHEY and SVGEGT. The CDR3 covers 15 residues. CDR3 bases: TGTGCCAGCAGTTACGCACAGGGGCTATACAATGAGCAGTTCTTC. It codes for CASSYAQGLYNEQFF.

The sample holds one count of this clone. The chain has TRBV20-1 and TRBJ2-7, with D maybe TRBD1 (5 bases). V was pared by 6 bases and J by 7 bases, with 22 bases between. Germline V gene lookup returns CDR1 DFQATT and CDR2 SNEGSKA (reference sequence). The CDR3 is 14 residues long. CDR3 nucleotide sequence: TGCAGTGCCCCAAATGGGGCGAGCGATAGTGAGCAGTACTTC. It yields the protein CSAPNGASDSEQYF.

This clone is categorized as medium-sized. V gene TRBV12-3 or TRBV12-4 combines with J gene TRBJ2-2; 8 positions match TRBD2. Losses at the gene ends were 5 bases for V and 4 bases for J; bases not matched to a gene: 6. This CDR3 contains 15 residues. As DNA, the CDR3 is TGTGCCAGCAGTCAAGCGGGGGCCCTCACCGGGGAGCTGTTTTTT. As protein: CASSQAGALTGELFF.